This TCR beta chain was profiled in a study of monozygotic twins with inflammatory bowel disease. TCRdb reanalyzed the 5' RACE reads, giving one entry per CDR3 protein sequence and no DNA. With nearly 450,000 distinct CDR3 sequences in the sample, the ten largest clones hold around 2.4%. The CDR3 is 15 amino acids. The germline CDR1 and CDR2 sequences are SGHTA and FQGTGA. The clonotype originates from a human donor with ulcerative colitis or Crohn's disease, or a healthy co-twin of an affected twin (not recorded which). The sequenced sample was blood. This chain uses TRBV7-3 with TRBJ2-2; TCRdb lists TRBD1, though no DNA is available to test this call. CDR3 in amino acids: CASSSGQGYTGELFF. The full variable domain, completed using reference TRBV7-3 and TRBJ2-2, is GAGVSQTPSNKVTEKGKYVELRCDPISGHTALYWYRQSLGQGPEFLIYFQGTGAADDSGLPNDRFFAVRPEGSVSTLKIQRTERGDSAVYLCASSSGQGYTGELFFGEGSRLTVL.